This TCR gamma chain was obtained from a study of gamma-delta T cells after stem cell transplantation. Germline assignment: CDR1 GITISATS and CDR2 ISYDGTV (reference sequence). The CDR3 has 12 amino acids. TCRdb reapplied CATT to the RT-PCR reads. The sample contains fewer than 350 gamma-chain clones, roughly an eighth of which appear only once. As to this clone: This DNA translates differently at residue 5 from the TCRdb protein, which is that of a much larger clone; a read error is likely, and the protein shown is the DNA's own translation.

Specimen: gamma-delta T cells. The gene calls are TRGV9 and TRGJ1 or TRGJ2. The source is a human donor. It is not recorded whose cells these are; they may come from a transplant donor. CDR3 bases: TGTGCCTTGTGGGCGGTGCACTATAAGAAACTCTTT. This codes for CALWAVHYKKLF.